The 2 T cell receptor beta chains in this list originate from one sample, sequenced in a study of blood T cell repertoires in COVID-19. Clones were sequenced by immunoSEQ multiplex PCR, and TCRdb holds only the in-frame ones, with some missing. The sample holds about 340,000 clones; approximately 82% are singletons and the top ten take roughly 3%. The sequencing input was peripheral blood. The origin of the receptors is a man in his thirties or forties with active or convalescent COVID-19.

This chain uses TRBV28 with TRBJ2-7, with unresolved D. V was trimmed by 4 bases and J by 4 bases, leaving 5 bases between them. This CDR3 region has 11 residues. The germline V gene encodes CDR1 MDHEN and CDR2 SYDVKM. CDR3 sequence: CASSSPYEQYF. The CDR3 nucleotides are TGTGCCAGCAGTTCCCCTTACGAGCAGTACTTC.

This chain connects TRBV19 to TRBJ1-4; 10 nucleotides match TRBD1. The CDR3 has 15 residues. V lost 6 bases and J lost 7; bases outside the gene matches: 8. The germline V gene encodes CDR1 LNHDA and CDR2 SQIVND (reference sequence). CDR3 in amino acids: CASSPTGTGVEKLFF. The CDR3 nucleotides are TGTGCCAGTAGCCCCACCGGGACAGGGGTTGAAAAACTGTTTTTT. Looking up the rest from reference TRBV19 and TRBJ1-4 gives the full variable domain: DGGITQSPKYLFRKEGQNVTLSCEQNLNHDAMYWYRQDPGQGLRLIYYSQIVNDFQKGDIAEGYSVSREKKESFPLTVTSAQKNPTAFYLCASSPTGTGVEKLFFGSGTQLSVL.